In its sample, the clone carrying this TCR beta chain was seen a few times. Its target is unknown. Hyperthyroidism, newly diagnosed and lasting under 2 months, affected patients aged 18 to 65. Patients were excluded for uncontrolled infection, other autoimmune disease, pregnancy or lactation. Blood was drawn at first hyperthyroidism diagnosis, before any ophthalmopathy symptoms. The data belong to a study of T cells in Graves' hyperthyroidism and ophthalmopathy. Study findings and constraints: Among clonotypes expanded in thyroid above 0.001, most were also found in blood.

Researchers amplified the TCR beta CDR3 regions from RNA transcripts. The TCR CDR3 was amplified in a first-round RT-PCR using the HTBI primer set. MiXCR, applied by TCRdb to the multiplex PCR reads, yields one record per CDR3 protein. The table has roughly 400,000 distinct CDR3 sequences, about 15% seen once; the top ten hold 25% to 35%. This receptor was identified in a woman aged 18-35 years with Graves' hyperthyroidism that later progressed to Graves' ophthalmopathy. Sequenced sample: blood.

The CDR3 DNA sequence: TGTGCCAGCAGCCCGATAGCGGGAGGGACTGAGCAGTTCTTC. It translates to CASSPIAGGTEQFF. The rearrangement joins TRBV5-8 to TRBJ2-1; 11 bases map to TRBD2. After removal of 4 bases from V and 9 bases from J, the junction contained 6 bases not matched to a gene. Germline V gene data show CDR1 as SGHTS and CDR2 as YDEGEE. CDR3 length equals 14 residues. Full variable domain (outside the CDR3, taken from reference TRBV5-8 and TRBJ2-1): EAGVTQSPTHLIKTRGQQATLRCSPISGHTSVYWYQQALGLGLQFLLWYDEGEERNRGNFPPRFSGRQFPNYSSELNVNALELEDSALYLCASSPIAGGTEQFFGPGTRLTVL.